Below are 27 T cell receptor beta chains sequenced from a single sample in a study of blood T cells in healthy people across ages. A J-beta primer mix and a sample-barcoded 5' primer were used in a second PCR of roughly 7 to 12 cycles. MiXCR, run by TCRdb on the 5' RACE reads, gives a single entry per CDR3 protein. The top ten clones hold over 15% of a sample with 630,000 or so distinct CDR3 sequences, less than 40% of them seen once. The sequencing sample was made of blood. All receptors come from a woman older than 75 in good health.

This clonotype was picked up one time. One end of the junction varies from germline; a read error may be responsible. The chain uses TRBV7-2 and TRBJ2-1; the D call may be TRBD1 or TRBD2 (6 bases each). This CDR3 contains 15 residues. CDR1 is SGHTA and CDR2 is FQGNSA in the germline V gene. The CDR3 is CAGSLDRGPGNEQFF. The CDR3 DNA is TGTGCCGGCAGCTTAGATCGGGGGCCGGGTAATGAGCAGTTCTTC.

This clonotype was found once. J is TRBJ1-6 and V is TRBV14, with D tentatively TRBD1 (6 bases). Looked up from germline, CDR1 is SGHDN and CDR2 is FVKESK. V lost 1 base and J lost 9, with 16 bases in between. CDR3 length: 16 amino acids. DNA for the CDR3: TGTGCCAGCAGCCAAGGTGTCACAGGGAAGAGTTCACCCCTCCACTTT. Protein product: CASSQGVTGKSSPLHF.

There are many counts of this clonotype. The V and J genes are TRBV18 and TRBJ2-3, with D possibly being TRBD1 (5 bases). V lost 3 bases to trimming and J lost 2 bases, with 21 bases between them. Germline-derived CDR1 and CDR2 are KGHSH and LQKENI. The CDR3 is 18 amino acids. The DNA of the CDR3 is TGTGCCAGCTCACCCCTAGGGAAACAGGCGATTACCACAGATACGCAGTATTTT. This encodes CASSPLGKQAITTDTQYF.

The V call is TRBV20-1, the J call TRBJ1-5; no definite D call. Germline V gene lookup returns CDR1 DFQATT and CDR2 SNEGSKA (reference sequence). The CDR3 runs to 14 residues. In nucleotides, the CDR3 is TGCCGCAAAACCGTTCGGGTTAAAAATCAGCCCCAGCATTTT. Its translation: CRKTVRVKNQPQHF.

The rearrangement links TRBV5-1 to TRBJ1-1; 9 bases fit TRBD1. The CDR3 contains 15 residues. In germline, CDR1 is SGHRS, CDR2 YFSETQ. J lost 3 bases, V lost 3 bases, and 6 bases had no gene match. CDR3 protein: CASSWDRTGDTEAFF. The DNA for the CDR3 is TGCGCCAGCAGCTGGGACCGGACAGGGGACACTGAAGCTTTCTTT.

This clonotype showed up just a few times. The chain links TRBV9 to TRBJ1-4; the D is unclear. V gave up 4 bases and J gave up 3 bases, with 10 bases separating them. Germline V CDR1 and CDR2: SGDLS, YYNGEE. The CDR3 covers 14 residues. CDR3 DNA: TGTGCCAGCAGCCCGGGCGTATCTAATGAAAAACTGTTTTTT. It codes for CASSPGVSNEKLFF.

This clonotype was recorded many times. J is TRBJ1-1 and V is TRBV7-2; D unclear. This CDR3 has 17 residues. V was shortened by 2 bases and J by 0 bases, with 16 bases between the two germline ends. Germline lookup yields CDR1 SGHTA and CDR2 FQGNSA. CDR3 protein: CASSLPLGKGLNTEAFF. Here the CDR3 DNA reads TGTGCCAGCAGCTTACCTCTCGGGAAGGGATTGAACACTGAAGCTTTCTTT.

V gene TRBV5-1 combines with J gene TRBJ1-1; D is possibly TRBD1 (5 bases). Germline lookup yields CDR1 SGHRS and CDR2 YFSETQ. The germline V and J ends were trimmed by 1 base and 4 bases, with 14 bases remaining between them. This CDR3 spans 15 amino acids. The CDR3 loop reads CASSLLGGSSTEAFF. The CDR3 DNA follows: TGCGCCAGCAGCTTGCTGGGGGGGTCTAGCACTGAAGCTTTCTTT.

A note on this clonotype: A clone one base away is much larger, so this may be a read error. The chain carries TRBV7-8 and TRBJ1-1; D ambiguous. This CDR3 comprises 12 residues. The V gene lost 6 bases and the J gene lost 4 bases, with 9 bases spanning the gap. Germline V CDR1 and CDR2: SGHVS, FQNEAQ. The CDR3 sequence: CASSRQPTEAFF. The CDR3 coding sequence is TGTGCCAGCAGTCGGCAGCCCACTGAAGCTTTCTTT.

This chain connects TRBV28 to TRBJ2-6; maybe TRBD1 (5 bases). Germline CDR1 and CDR2: MDHEN and SYDVKM. The ends were cut back, 5 bases at V and 2 bases at J, with 16 bases in the middle. The CDR3 spans 17 residues. This CDR3 reads CASSIRTGGAGANVLTF. CDR3 coding DNA: TGTGCCAGCAGTATCAGAACAGGTGGAGCTGGGGCCAACGTCCTGACTTTC.

Worth noting for this clonotype: This may arise from a read error, as a much more abundant clone is one base away. This rearrangement joins TRBV30 to TRBJ2-1, with TRBD1 matching 7 bases. The J call may be mistaken, given a closer DNA end match to TRBJ2-7. The CDR3 is 14 amino acids. The germline gives CDR1 GTSNPN, CDR2 SVGIG (reference sequence). CDR3 sequence reads: CARSADRVRVEQYF. DNA of the CDR3: TGTGCCCGGAGTGCCGACAGGGTGAGGGTCGAGCAGTACTTC.

There are many counts of this clonotype. The chain combines TRBV4-3 with TRBJ2-3; the D is unclear. The V gene's germline CDR1 is LGHNA and CDR2 YSLEER. This CDR3 spans 16 amino acids. Trimming took off 4 bases at V and 7 bases at J, with 21 bases between the two ends. CDR3 DNA sequence: TGCGCCAGCAGCCTAGCCCCGGGCCCAGAACCTCATACGCAGTATTTT. Translation gives CASSLAPGPEPHTQYF.

In regard to this clonotype: This may stem from a read error, because a much larger clone lies one nucleotide away. The CDR3 region has the DNA TGTGCCACCAGTGACCCAGGACTAGCGGGGGCCTACAATGAGCAGTACTTC. Translating gives CATSDPGLAGAYNEQYF. The V gene is TRBV24-1, the J gene TRBJ2-7, with TRBD2 matching 13 bases. The CDR3 spans 17 residues. V trimming: 4 bases; J trimming: 7 bases; junction bases outside the gene matches: 12. CDR1 is KGHDR and CDR2 is SFDVKD in the germline V gene.

The chain has TRBV19 and TRBJ2-1; possibly TRBD1 for D (5 bases). The germline V gene encodes CDR1 LNHDA and CDR2 SQIVND (reference sequence). Trimming shortened V by 1 base and J by 10 bases, and 11 bases separated the two germline ends. The CDR3 runs 13 residues. The CDR3 here is CASSIVRGREQFF. The CDR3 nucleotides are TGTGCCAGTAGTATAGTAAGGGGAAGGGAGCAGTTCTTC.

The gene calls are TRBV25-1 and TRBJ2-7; possible D gene TRBD1, 5 bases. This CDR3 is built from 14 residues. Trimming pared 3 bases from V and 0 bases from J, leaving 9 bases between. CDR1 and CDR2 (germline): MGHDK, SYGVNS. CDR3 sequence reads: CASSDQGGSYEQYF. CDR3 DNA: TGTGCCAGCAGTGACCAGGGTGGCTCCTACGAGCAGTACTTC.

The V call is TRBV4-2, the J call TRBJ2-3; D uncertain. The CDR3 has 14 residues. Germline lookup yields CDR1 LGHNA and CDR2 YNFKEQ. Deletions cut 4 bases from V and 1 base from J, with 9 bases between. DNA for the CDR3: TGTGCCAGCAGCCGAGAGCTTGGCACAGATACGCAGTATTTT. This gives the protein CASSRELGTDTQYF.

This clonotype has more than one count but fewer than ten. The chain carries TRBV18 and TRBJ2-2, with 8 bases lining up with TRBD1. The CDR3 is 16 residues long. Germline trimming cut 5 bases from V and 1 base from J; bases unmatched to any gene: 6. CDR1 and CDR2 (germline): KGHSH, LQKENI. CDR3 DNA: TGTGCCAGCTCAGACGGGACAGGTTGGAACACCGGGGAGCTGTTTTTT. Encoded protein: CASSDGTGWNTGELFF.

This clonotype has a count of ten or more. This chain uses TRBV6-6 with TRBJ2-3; 7 bases line up with TRBD1. Germline V gene lookup returns CDR1 MNHNY and CDR2 SVGAGI (reference sequence). J gave up 4 bases and V 6 bases, and 4 bases lay outside the gene matches. This CDR3 spans 13 amino acids. CDR3 in amino acids: CASRITGADTQYF. For the CDR3, the DNA is TGTGCCAGCAGGATAACAGGGGCAGATACGCAGTATTTT.

Concerning this clonotype: At one of its ends the junction is not consistent with the germline gene, which may arise from a read error. CDR3 sequence reads: CASGFGGMETQYF. The CDR3 nucleotides read TGCGCCAGCGGCTTTGGGGGTATGGAGACCCAGTACTTC. The V call is TRBV7-2, the J call TRBJ2-5; D is possibly TRBD1 or TRBD2 (5 bases each). The germline V gene has CDR1 SGHTA and CDR2 FQGNSA. The CDR3 has 13 residues.

This clonotype came up a few times. The rearrangement joins TRBV7-3 to TRBJ1-1, with a tentative D call TRBD1 (6 bases). The germline gives CDR1 SGHTA, CDR2 FQGTGA. The CDR3 has 13 amino acids. Trimming shortened V by 5 bases and J by 7 bases, and 14 bases separated the two germline ends. The CDR3 sequence is CASSPKAGVEAFF. In nucleotides, the CDR3 is TGTGCCAGCAGCCCTAAAGCAGGGGTTGAAGCTTTCTTT. The whole variable domain, remainder taken from reference TRBV7-3 and TRBJ1-1, is GAGVSQTPSNKVTEKGKYVELRCDPISGHTALYWYRQSLGQGPEFLIYFQGTGAADDSGLPNDRFFAVRPEGSVSTLKIQRTERGDSAVYLCASSPKAGVEAFFGQGTRLTVV.

This clonotype was seen at least ten times. The rearrangement joins TRBV2 to TRBJ2-1, with 15 bases identical to TRBD2. The junction had 5 bases not matched to a gene; V was cut back by 7 bases and J by 4 bases. Germline-derived CDR1 and CDR2 are SNHLY and FYNNEI. This CDR3 contains 16 residues. CDR3 region: CASTGLAGGAYNEQFF. DNA of the CDR3: TGTGCCAGCACCGGACTAGCGGGGGGGGCGTACAATGAGCAGTTCTTC.

Points on this clonotype: With a much larger clone just one base away, this may be a read error. V is TRBV28 and J is TRBJ1-4; 10 positions agree with TRBD1. V lost 6 bases and J lost 7; bases outside the gene matches: 5. The CDR3 consists of 14 residues. In germline, CDR1 is MDHEN, CDR2 SYDVKM. CDR3 region: CASRLTGGIEKLFF. For the CDR3, the DNA is TGTGCCAGCAGGTTGACAGGGGGCATTGAAAAACTGTTTTTT.

This clonotype was counted many times. The rearrangement joins TRBV6-1 to TRBJ1-2; no reliable D call. The CDR3 sequence is 15 residues long. V lost 7 bases and J lost 4, with 19 bases in between. Germline CDR1 MNHNS, CDR2 SASEGT. The CDR3 here is CASKVNSRHGYGYTF. The CDR3 DNA follows: TGTGCCAGCAAAGTGAATTCCCGACACGGCTATGGCTACACCTTC.

This clonotype came up many times. This chain links TRBV27 with TRBJ2-7, with D perhaps given as TRBD1 or TRBD2 (6 bases each). Germline CDR1 MNHEY, CDR2 SMNVEV (reference sequence). Trimming cost V 4 bases and J 5 bases, with 15 bases left between them. The CDR3 length is 14 residues. The CDR3 loop is CASSWRGREDEQYF. CDR3 bases: TGTGCCAGCAGTTGGAGGGGGAGAGAGGACGAGCAGTACTTC.

The chain has TRBV5-1 and TRBJ2-2, with 7 bases matching TRBD1. This CDR3 has 15 residues. The V gene end was trimmed by 4 bases and the J gene end by 6 bases; junction bases not matched to a gene: 9. The germline gives CDR1 SGHRS, CDR2 YFSETQ. The CDR3 DNA sequence: TGCGCCAGCAGCCTCCTTGGGCAGGGGGCCGGGGAGCTGTTTTTT. Its translation: CASSLLGQGAGELFF. The complete variable domain, with remaining parts taken from reference TRBV5-1 and TRBJ2-2, reads KAGVTQTPRYLIKTRGQQVTLSCSPISGHRSVSWYQQTPGQGLQFLFEYFSETQRNKGNFPGRFSGRQFSNSRSEMNVSTLELGDSALYLCASSLLGQGAGELFFGEGSRLTVL.

This clonotype was recorded at least ten times. The chain combines TRBV5-4 with TRBJ2-6; possibly TRBD1 or TRBD2 for D (5 bases each). Trimming took 4 bases from V and 1 from J, leaving 18 bases between them. The CDR3 spans 18 residues. The V gene's germline CDR1 is SGHNT and CDR2 YYREEE (reference sequence). CDR3 sequence (DNA): TGTGCCAGCAGCGCATGGCCGGGGCAAAGGTCTGGGGCCAACGTCCTGACTTTC. Its protein product is CASSAWPGQRSGANVLTF.

The genes are TRBV12-3 or TRBV12-4 and TRBJ2-2; D is undetermined. V lost 5 bases, J lost 8 bases, and 9 bases lay in between. CDR3 length: 12 residues. The CDR3 loop is CASSPRRGELFF. The CDR3 nucleotides read TGTGCCAGCAGTCCCAGACGGGGGGAGCTGTTTTTT.